Shown below are 27 T cell receptor beta chains from a single sample sequenced in a study of blood T cells in healthy people across ages. It was with a sample-barcoded 5' primer and a J-beta primer mix that a second PCR of roughly 7 to 12 cycles was run. TCRdb re-called the 5' RACE reads with MiXCR, one entry per CDR3 protein. The sample includes about 1.7 million distinct CDR3 sequences, 28% of them seen just once. The sequenced sample was blood. The receptors originated from a woman in her twenties or thirties in good health.

In its sample, this clonotype was seen a few times. The chain joins TRBV27 to TRBJ2-3, with D possibly matching TRBD2 (7 bases). The CDR3 totals 15 residues. The V gene's germline CDR1 is MNHEY and CDR2 SMNVEV (reference sequence). Trimming removed 7 bases at V and 4 bases at J, with 18 bases between. CDR3 sequence reads: CASNLRGDIADTQYF. The CDR3 region has the DNA TGTGCCAGCAACCTCCGGGGGGACATAGCAGATACGCAGTATTTT.

The J gene is TRBJ1-2, the V gene TRBV7-9; no definite D call. The V and J ends lost 7 bases and 4 bases respectively, with 13 bases between them. This CDR3 contains 13 residues. Germline CDR1 is SEHNR and CDR2 is FQNEAQ (reference sequence). The CDR3 DNA reads TGTGCCAGCATCCCCGGGCAGGCCTATGGCTACACCTTC. It codes for CASIPGQAYGYTF.

This clonotype was observed a few times. This rearrangement joins TRBV12-3 or TRBV12-4 to TRBJ2-7, with D perhaps TRBD1 (6 bases). V was pared by 5 bases and J by 2 bases, with 13 bases between. The length of the CDR3 is 14 residues. Here the CDR3 reads CASSPGHRTYEQYF. Here the CDR3 DNA reads TGTGCCAGCAGTCCGGGACACAGAACCTACGAGCAGTACTTC.

This clonotype was seen more than once but under ten times. This rearrangement joins TRBV12-3 or TRBV12-4 to TRBJ1-2; TRBD1 is a possible D gene (5 bases). This CDR3 is 18 amino acids long. The V end lost 5 bases, the J end lost 5 bases, and 27 bases lay between the germline ends. CDR3 sequence reads: CASSRGILEVPLEYGYTF. The CDR3 nucleotides are TGTGCCAGCAGTAGGGGTATCCTAGAGGTTCCCCTAGAATATGGCTACACCTTC.

The chain links TRBV20-1 to TRBJ1-5; D gene unclear. The germline V gene has CDR1 DFQATT and CDR2 SNEGSKA (reference sequence). The ends were cut back, 3 bases at V and 10 bases at J, with 10 bases in the middle. The CDR3 contains 11 residues. CDR3 bases: TGCAGTGCTAGTGACGAAGTCCCCCAGCATTTT. Encoded protein: CSASDEVPQHF.

This clonotype was observed many times. V usage is TRBV6-5 and J usage is TRBJ2-1, with 7 bases that match TRBD2. Germline CDR1 is MNHEY and CDR2 is SVGAGI. This CDR3 spans 13 amino acids. After removal of 3 bases from V and 7 bases from J, the junction contained 3 bases not matched to a gene. The CDR3 coding sequence is TGTGCCAGCAGTTATGGAGCGGGGAATGAGCAGTTCTTC. Translated: CASSYGAGNEQFF.

This clonotype was detected only a few times. The rearrangement links TRBV29-1 to TRBJ2-5; D not certain. V was shortened by 4 bases and J by 0 bases, with 18 bases between the two germline ends. The CDR3 loop spans 16 amino acids. Germline V gene data show CDR1 as SQVTM and CDR2 as ANQGSEA. The CDR3 spells CSVVPNFGKDQETQYF. CDR3 coding DNA: TGCAGCGTTGTCCCTAATTTCGGAAAAGACCAAGAGACCCAGTACTTC.

The V and J genes are TRBV12-3 or TRBV12-4 and TRBJ2-2; 7 nucleotides align to TRBD1. V lost 3 bases to trimming and J lost 8 bases; unmatched junction nucleotides: 12. The CDR3 is 16 residues long. The CDR3 loop is CASSFRPGQPMGELFF. The CDR3 nucleotides are TGTGCCAGCAGTTTTCGACCGGGACAGCCCATGGGGGAGCTGTTTTTT.

Worth noting for this clonotype: One end of the junction varies from germline; a read error may be responsible. V gene TRBV6-1 combines with J gene TRBJ2-7; 10 bases fit TRBD1. Germline-derived CDR1 and CDR2 are MNHNS and SASEGT. There are 15 residues in the CDR3. The CDR3 reads CASSSGQGPSYEQHF. The CDR3 region has the DNA TGTGCCAGCAGTTCGGGACAGGGGCCCTCCTACGAGCAGCACTTC.

This chain connects TRBV7-2 to TRBJ2-2; the D call may be TRBD1 or TRBD2 (7 bases each). The CDR3 runs to 16 residues. Germline V lookup: CDR1 SGHTA, CDR2 FQGNSA. V lost 6 bases and J lost 6, with 20 bases in between. The CDR3 region is CASRRAGTEVAGELFF. The CDR3 nucleotides read TGTGCCAGCAGAAGAGCGGGGACAGAGGTGGCCGGGGAGCTGTTTTTT.

Only a few counts were recorded for this clonotype. The chain couples TRBV12-3 or TRBV12-4 to TRBJ1-5; 7 positions match TRBD1. CDR3 size: 15 residues. Unmatched junction bases numbered 3, after V lost 1 base and J lost 3 bases. CDR3 region: CASSLGDRINQPQHF. CDR3 coding DNA: TGTGCCAGCAGTTTAGGGGACAGAATCAATCAGCCCCAGCATTTT.

The chain links TRBV19 to TRBJ2-1, with TRBD2 identical over 8 bases. Germline assignment: CDR1 LNHDA and CDR2 SQIVND (reference sequence). Losses at the gene ends were 2 bases for V and 7 bases for J; bases not matched to a gene: 4. This CDR3 has 14 residues. The CDR3 nucleotides read TGTGCCAGTAGTATAAAGCGGGAGAAAAATGAGCAGTTCTTC. This translates into CASSIKREKNEQFF.

In this sample, this clonotype turned up many times. V usage is TRBV21-1 and J usage is TRBJ2-7; TRBD2 is taken as the D call from the table, unchecked against the DNA. TRBV21-1 is assigned pseudogene status. The CDR3 runs 16 residues. The CDR3 sequence: CASMTLRDLHIYEQYF. The CDR3 nucleotides are TGTGCCAGCATGACGTTGCGGGACCTCCATATCTACGAGCAGTACTTC.

The chain links TRBV2 to TRBJ2-3; the match to TRBD1 covers 9 bases. This CDR3 is built from 14 residues. Germline V gene sequence: CDR1 SNHLY, CDR2 FYNNEI. After removal of 5 bases from V and 7 bases from J, the junction contained 7 bases not matched to a gene. CDR3 amino acids: CASSPGQGINTQYF. In nucleotides, the CDR3 is TGTGCCAGCAGTCCGGGACAGGGTATTAATACGCAGTATTTT.

This clonotype was detected a few times. The chain is built from TRBV6-5 and TRBJ2-1; 8 positions agree with TRBD2. V was pared by 5 bases and J by 5 bases, with 8 bases of the junction left unmatched. The CDR3 is 15 amino acids. The germline V gene has CDR1 MNHEY and CDR2 SVGAGI. The CDR3: CASSTPGLVDNEQFF. CDR3 nucleotide sequence: TGTGCCAGCAGTACCCCGGGACTAGTGGACAATGAGCAGTTCTTC.

Notes on this clonotype: The junction and the germline gene differ at one end; a read error may be behind it. V gene TRBV9 combines with J gene TRBJ2-1; D is perhaps TRBD1 or TRBD2 (5 bases each). CDR3 size: 16 residues. The V gene's germline CDR1 is SGDLS and CDR2 YYNGEE. The CDR3: CASSDRPGTWSNGQFF. DNA for the CDR3: TGTGCCAGCAGCGATCGTCCCGGGACGTGGAGTAATGGGCAGTTCTTC.

This clonotype has a count of ten or more. The chain employs TRBV29-1 and TRBJ1-2; maybe TRBD1 (6 bases). The CDR3 loop spans 12 amino acids. Germline V gene sequence: CDR1 SQVTM, CDR2 ANQGSEA. Trimming shortened V by 6 bases and J by 8 bases, and 16 bases separated the two germline ends. CDR3 DNA sequence: TGCAGCGTCACTCGGCAGGGGCTGGGCTACACCTTC. Encoded protein: CSVTRQGLGYTF.

Of note for this clonotype: A junction end diverges from the germline sequence, so it may reflect a read error. This chain connects TRBV6-5 to TRBJ2-1, with 10 bases identical to TRBD2. This CDR3 comprises 15 residues. Germline loops: CDR1 MNHEY, CDR2 SVGAGI. The CDR3 bases are TGTGCCGGCAGTACGGGGACTAGCGCTCGAGGTGAGCAGTTCTTC. Amino acids: CAGSTGTSARGEQFF.

V usage is TRBV9 and J usage is TRBJ2-1, with TRBD2 matching over 9 bases. Trimming removed 4 bases from V and 10 bases from J; junction bases left unmatched: 15. Germline assignment: CDR1 SGDLS and CDR2 YYNGEE. This CDR3 region has 16 residues. DNA of the CDR3: TGTGCCAGCAGCCCGAGATGGGCGGGGGGGAAGCACGAGCAGTTCTTC. It translates to CASSPRWAGGKHEQFF.

This chain joins TRBV12-3 or TRBV12-4 and TRBJ1-1; the match to TRBD1 covers 9 bases. J lost 5 bases, V lost 7 bases, and 11 bases had no gene match. The CDR3 is made up of 15 amino acids. This CDR3 is CASIKGGQGGTEAFF. The CDR3, as DNA: TGTGCCAGCATTAAGGGGGGACAGGGAGGAACTGAAGCTTTCTTT.

To note about this clonotype: A read error may produce the germline difference seen at one junction end. In nucleotides, the CDR3 is TGTGCCAGCAACTTGTCCGGGACAGCCCGCTATACGCAGTATTTT. This translates into CASNLSGTARYTQYF. The chain couples TRBV5-5 to TRBJ2-3, with TRBD1 matching over 7 bases. CDR1 and CDR2 (germline): SGHKS, YYEKEE (reference sequence). This CDR3 has 15 amino acids.

This clonotype was seen only a few times. One base away lies a much larger clone, so this may be a sequencing read error. The rearrangement links TRBV27 to TRBJ2-5; D call uncertain. The CDR3 totals 9 residues. Per the germline V gene, CDR1 is MNHEY and CDR2 is SMNVEV (reference sequence). The V gene lost 7 bases and the J gene lost 5 bases, with 2 bases spanning the gap. CDR3 nucleotide sequence: TGTGCCAGCATTGAGACCCAGTACTTC. It encodes CASIETQYF.

This chain connects TRBV4-1 to TRBJ2-5; 7 bases match TRBD1. The germline V gene has CDR1 MGHRA and CDR2 YSYEKL. The CDR3 covers 15 residues. V shed 1 base and J 5 bases; nucleotides not matched to a gene: 7. Here the CDR3 DNA reads TGCGCCAGCAGCCAAGTGGGACAGAGTCGGGAGACCCAGTACTTC. Translating it yields CASSQVGQSRETQYF.

This clonotype was counted between two and nine times. This chain links TRBV2 with TRBJ2-7; TRBD1 matches 10 bases. This CDR3 contains 15 residues. Germline V gene sequence: CDR1 SNHLY, CDR2 FYNNEI. V was clipped by 4 bases and J by 6 bases; unmatched bases: 9. In DNA form, the CDR3 reads TGTGCCAGCAGTGGGGACAGGGGTCTCCTCGGCGAGCAGTACTTC. Protein: CASSGDRGLLGEQYF.

The chain couples TRBV11-2 to TRBJ2-6; D not resolved. CDR1 SGHAT and CDR2 FQNNGV come from the germline V gene. The CDR3 contains 15 residues. Trimming took off 5 bases at V and 2 bases at J, with 10 bases between the two ends. The CDR3 spells CASSRREPGANVLTF. The CDR3 bases are TGTGCCAGCAGCCGAAGGGAACCTGGGGCCAACGTCCTGACTTTC.

This clonotype showed up just a few times. A much larger clone differs from this one at a single base, so this may be a read error. The V and J genes are TRBV7-2 and TRBJ2-5; tentatively, D is TRBD1 or TRBD2 (6 bases each). This CDR3 comprises 13 residues. In germline, CDR1 is SGHTA, CDR2 FQGNSA. V dropped 7 bases and J dropped 5 bases, with 14 bases sitting between them. CDR3 region: CASISGAGETQYF. The CDR3 DNA reads as TGTGCCAGCATCTCAGGGGCGGGGGAGACCCAGTACTTC.

The chain uses TRBV24-1 and TRBJ2-1; possible D gene TRBD1, 6 bases. Trimming took 9 bases from V and 0 from J, leaving 20 bases between them. This CDR3 contains 17 residues. The germline V gene has CDR1 KGHDR and CDR2 SFDVKD. CDR3 coding DNA: TGTGCCACCTCGAGTGGGGGCCGGGGTAGCTCCTACAATGAGCAGTTCTTC. Encoded protein: CATSSGGRGSSYNEQFF.